Reported below is one T cell receptor beta chain. Its antigen is as yet unknown. Using immunoSEQ multiplex PCR, the repertoire was profiled, and TCRdb retains in-frame clones only, with some absent. The table lists about 35,000 clones, 65% to 80% of them singletons. Per germline, CDR1 MDHEN and CDR2 SYDVKM. With 2 bases clipped from V and 5 bases from J, the junction kept 3 bases outside the gene matches. The CDR3 contains 14 residues. Sorted naive or memory CD4+ cells met CEF peptides for approximately ten days. The sample is drawn from a study of CD4 T cells in relation to SARS-CoV-2 and coronaviruses. Study details: PBMCs were cultured with antigen for roughly nine days before TCR beta sequencing. Convalescent patients were under ten males and a few females; two were Hispanic.

The origin of this receptor is an adult with COVID-19. The chain carries TRBV28 and TRBJ2-7; 10 nucleotides match TRBD2. Sequenced sample: memory CD4+ T cells from PBMCs, cultured in vitro. In DNA, the CDR3 is TGTGCCAGCAGTTTACTAGCGGGAGTTGACGAGCAGTACTTC. It translates to CASSLLAGVDEQYF.